This TCR beta chain was recorded in a study of cytomegalovirus exposure and HLA in healthy donors. Across the whole study: The early release's HLA-typed donors yielded some 85 million unique TCRs.

The study ran its PCR with 60 Vbeta and 13 Jbeta primers. Clones were read by immunoSEQ multiplex PCR, and TCRdb kept only the in-frame ones, dropping some. The repertoire has approximately 79,000 clones, around 76% of them found once; the top ten carry around 5.8%. As to this clone: The target antigen is unknown.

Notes on the study in general: A link between a missense DCLRE1C variant and TCR beta V- and J-gene trimming emerged from a later analysis. A classifier reportedly called cytomegalovirus status with high sensitivity and specificity.

The CDR3 is 16 residues long. V gave up 5 bases and J gave up 0 bases; unmatched junction bases: 8. The germline V gene has CDR1 LGHNT and CDR2 FRNRAP. The sequenced sample was PBMCs. The clonotype was recovered from a male donor in good health and CMV-seropositive. The genes are TRBV12-5 and TRBJ1-1; TRBD1 aligns across 8 bases. The CDR3 reads CASGLRTGPMNTEAFF. The CDR3 DNA sequence: TGTGCTAGTGGTCTCAGGACAGGGCCAATGAACACTGAAGCTTTCTTT.